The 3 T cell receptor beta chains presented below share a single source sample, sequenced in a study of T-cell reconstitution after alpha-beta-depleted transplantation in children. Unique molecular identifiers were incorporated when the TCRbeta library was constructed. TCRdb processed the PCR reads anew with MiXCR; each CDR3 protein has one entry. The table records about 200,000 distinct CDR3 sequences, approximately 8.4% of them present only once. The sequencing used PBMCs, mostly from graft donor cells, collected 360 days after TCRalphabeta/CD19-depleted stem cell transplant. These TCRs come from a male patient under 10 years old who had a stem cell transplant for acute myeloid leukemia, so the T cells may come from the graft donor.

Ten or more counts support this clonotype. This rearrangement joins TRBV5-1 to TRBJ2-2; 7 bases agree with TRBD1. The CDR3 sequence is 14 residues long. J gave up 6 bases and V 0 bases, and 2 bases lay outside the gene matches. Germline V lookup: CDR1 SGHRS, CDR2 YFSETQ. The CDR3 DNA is TGCGCCAGCAGCTTGGATGGGACAGCCGGGGAGCTGTTTTTT. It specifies CASSLDGTAGELFF.

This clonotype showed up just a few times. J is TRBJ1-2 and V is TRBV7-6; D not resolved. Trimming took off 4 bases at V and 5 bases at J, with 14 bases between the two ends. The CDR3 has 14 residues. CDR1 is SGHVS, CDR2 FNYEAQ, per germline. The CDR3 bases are TGTGCCAGCAGCTCTAGGCCGGGGTTGTATGGCTACACCTTC. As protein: CASSSRPGLYGYTF.

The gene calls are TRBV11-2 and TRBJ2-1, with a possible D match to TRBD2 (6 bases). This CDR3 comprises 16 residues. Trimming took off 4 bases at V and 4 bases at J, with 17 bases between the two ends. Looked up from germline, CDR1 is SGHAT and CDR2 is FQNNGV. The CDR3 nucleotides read TGTGCCAGCAGCTCGACACTAGCACGCCCTTACAATGAGCAGTTCTTC. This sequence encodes CASSSTLARPYNEQFF. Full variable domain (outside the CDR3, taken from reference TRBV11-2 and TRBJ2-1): EAGVAQSPRYKIIEKRQSVAFWCNPISGHATLYWYQQILGQGPKLLIQFQNNGVVDDSQLPKDRFSAERLKGVDSTLKIQPAKLEDSAVYLCASSSTLARPYNEQFFGPGTRLTVL.